This entry lists 9 T cell receptor beta chains sequenced from one sample in a study of CD8 T cells in ankylosing spondylitis. TCRdb re-called the 5' RACE reads through MiXCR, storing one row per CDR3 protein. Of about 260,000 distinct CDR3 sequences detected, 20% appear once; the ten largest clones hold less than 9%. Sample: blood, either unsorted or a sorted T cell fraction (not recorded which). The receptors come from a male donor with ankylosing spondylitis or in good health (not recorded which).

This clonotype has a single count. The rearrangement uses TRBV20-1 and TRBJ2-3; 7 positions agree with TRBD1. CDR1 is DFQATT and CDR2 is SNEGSKA in the germline V gene (reference sequence). This CDR3 contains 15 residues. Trimming cost V 2 bases and J 4 bases; bases outside gene matches: 9. The DNA of the CDR3 is TGCAGTGCTAGAACAACACAGGGGTACGCAGATACGCAGTATTTT. It specifies CSARTTQGYADTQYF.

This clonotype was seen at least ten times. The chain links TRBV3-1 to TRBJ1-5; no firm D call. Germline assignment: CDR1 LGHDT and CDR2 YNNKEL (reference sequence). The ends were cut back, 4 bases at V and 5 bases at J, with 12 bases in the middle. This CDR3 comprises 14 residues. Written as DNA, the CDR3 is TGTGCCAGCAGCCCCGGGATTTGGTATCAGCCCCAGCATTTT. As protein: CASSPGIWYQPQHF.

This chain connects TRBV12-3 or TRBV12-4 to TRBJ1-6; weak D call: TRBD1 (6 bases). The CDR3 sequence is 13 residues long. The V gene lost 6 bases and the J gene lost 11 bases, with 14 bases spanning the gap. CDR3 coding DNA: TGTGCCAGCAGACAGGGAGTCGAGGCACCCCTCCACTTT. As protein: CASRQGVEAPLHF.

This clonotype was found once. The V gene is TRBV7-2, the J gene TRBJ2-5; D is undetermined. Trimming shortened V by 5 bases and J by 5 bases, and 12 bases separated the two germline ends. Germline CDR1 reads SGHTA; CDR2 reads FQGNSA. CDR3 size: 13 residues. This CDR3 reads CASSPANTETQYF. The CDR3 nucleotides read TGTGCCAGCAGCCCAGCGAATACGGAGACCCAGTACTTC.

This clonotype was recorded at least ten times. The chain employs TRBV7-3 and TRBJ1-5; D is ambiguous. Per the germline V gene, CDR1 is SGHTA and CDR2 is FQGTGA. Trimming took off 2 bases at V and 7 bases at J, with 3 bases between the two ends. The CDR3 is made up of 11 amino acids. The CDR3 bases are TGTGCCAGCAGCTTAGGGCAGCCCCAGCATTTT. It translates to CASSLGQPQHF.

This chain joins TRBV6-5 and TRBJ1-2; D uncertain. CDR3 length equals 15 residues. CDR1 is MNHEY, CDR2 SVGAGI, per germline. The germline V and J ends were trimmed by 3 bases and 4 bases, with 15 bases remaining between them. CDR3 protein: CASSYSSALTYGYTF. Written as DNA, the CDR3 is TGTGCCAGCAGTTATTCAAGCGCGTTAACCTATGGCTACACCTTC.

The V gene is TRBV12-3 or TRBV12-4, the J gene TRBJ2-1; 9 nucleotides agree with TRBD2. The V and J ends lost 7 bases and 7 bases, in that order; junction bases with no gene match: 14. There are 16 residues in the CDR3. The CDR3 sequence: CASTAPRLAGRNEQFF. The CDR3 DNA reads as TGTGCCAGCACCGCTCCGAGGCTAGCGGGAAGGAATGAGCAGTTCTTC.

This clonotype was recorded a few times. The V and J genes are TRBV12-3 or TRBV12-4 and TRBJ2-5, with D unclear. CDR3 length: 14 residues. The V and J ends lost 1 base and 1 base respectively, with 7 bases between them. The CDR3 DNA reads as TGTGCCAGCAGTTTAGGACACTCCCAAGAGACCCAGTACTTC. It encodes CASSLGHSQETQYF.

This rearrangement joins TRBV5-1 to TRBJ1-1; the D gene is possibly TRBD1 (6 bases). The ends were cut back, 0 bases at V and 0 bases at J, with 12 bases in the middle. Germline CDR1 is SGHRS and CDR2 is YFSETQ. The CDR3 consists of 16 residues. Written as DNA, the CDR3 is TGCGCCAGCAGCTTGGGGGGGCCGGGGCTGAACACTGAAGCTTTCTTT. This encodes CASSLGGPGLNTEAFF.